This TCR beta chain stems from a study of identical twins. Each CDR3 protein gets one entry after TCRdb re-called the 5' RACE reads with MiXCR. The sample has more than 250,000 distinct CDR3 sequences; about 8.9% are singletons. This clonotype has more than one count but fewer than ten. Germline CDR1 is KGHSH and CDR2 is LQKENI. CDR3 length: 13 amino acids. The V end was cut by 6 bases, the J end by 8 bases, with 16 bases between. These sequences were also reported in another study, on yellow fever vaccine responses in identical twins. As that report states: After vaccination, twins' T cell response reportedly seemed partly convergent, partly personalized.

V usage is TRBV18 and J usage is TRBJ1-2; D uncertain. The material sequenced was memory (CD45RO+) T cells sorted from blood. The clonotype was recovered from a woman under 30 in good health. This CDR3 reads CASSQTTQQGYTF. CDR3 nucleotides: TGTGCCAGCTCCCAAACAACCCAACAGGGCTACACCTTC.